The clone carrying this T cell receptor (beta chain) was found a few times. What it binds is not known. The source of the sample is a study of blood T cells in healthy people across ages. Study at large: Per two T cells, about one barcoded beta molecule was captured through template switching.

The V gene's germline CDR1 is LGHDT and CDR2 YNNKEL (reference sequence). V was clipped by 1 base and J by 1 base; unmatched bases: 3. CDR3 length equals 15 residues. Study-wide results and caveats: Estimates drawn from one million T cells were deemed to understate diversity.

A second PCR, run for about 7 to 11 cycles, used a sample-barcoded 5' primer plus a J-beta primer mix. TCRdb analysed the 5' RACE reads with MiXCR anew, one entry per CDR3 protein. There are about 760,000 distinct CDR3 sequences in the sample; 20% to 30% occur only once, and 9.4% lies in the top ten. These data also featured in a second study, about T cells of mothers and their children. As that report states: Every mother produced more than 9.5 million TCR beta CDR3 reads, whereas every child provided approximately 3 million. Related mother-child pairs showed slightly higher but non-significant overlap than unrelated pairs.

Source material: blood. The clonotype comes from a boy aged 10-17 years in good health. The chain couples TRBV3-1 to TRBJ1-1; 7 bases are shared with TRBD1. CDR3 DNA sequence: TGTGCCAGCAGCCAAGCGGGACAGAAGAACACTGAAGCTTTCTTT. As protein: CASSQAGQKNTEAFF.